The 20 T cell receptor beta chains below all came from one sample that was sequenced in a study of low-dose radiotherapy and immunotherapy resistance in tumors. TRAV and TRBV primers primed cDNA for both TCRalpha and TCRbeta. PCR amplification of the TCRs was performed with Phusion for 20 PCR cycles, and it relied on a constant-region primer together with a V-primer adapter. TCRdb ran MiXCR on the reads and lists one entry per CDR3 protein. The data contain about 91,000 distinct CDR3 sequences, roughly 20% of them singletons. The time point denotes: after trial treatment. Sample treatment: LDRT plus nivolumab, ipilimumab, low-dose cyclophosphamide and aspirin (RACIN trial). This material consisted of PBMCs, taken after low-dose radiotherapy plus immunotherapy. These receptors came from a female donor with ovarian cancer.

In this sample, this clonotype turned up many times. V and J are TRBV15 and TRBJ1-5, with a tentative D call TRBD1 (6 bases). The CDR3 has 14 amino acids. Germline values: CDR1 LNHNV, CDR2 YYDKDF (reference sequence). The V and J ends lost 4 bases and 3 bases respectively, with 10 bases between them. CDR3 residues: CATSKDRLNQPQHF. As DNA, the CDR3 is TGTGCCACCAGCAAAGACAGGCTCAATCAGCCCCAGCATTTT.

Ten or more counts support this clonotype. V gene TRBV11-2 combines with J gene TRBJ2-2; D could derive from TRBD1 or TRBD2 (5 bases each). Germline V gene lookup returns CDR1 SGHAT and CDR2 FQNNGV. The CDR3 runs to 15 residues. V was pared by 5 bases and J by 2 bases, with 12 bases between. The DNA for the CDR3 is TGTGCCAGCAGCCCCGGGGCAGTTAACACCGGGGAGCTGTTTTTT. Its protein is CASSPGAVNTGELFF.

This clonotype was counted ten times or more. V gene TRBV7-9 combines with J gene TRBJ2-5; no clear D gene. The CDR3 contains 13 residues. V was pared by 5 bases and J by 1 base, with 8 bases between. Germline V gene lookup returns CDR1 SEHNR and CDR2 FQNEAQ (reference sequence). CDR3 protein: CASSLAIQETQYF. The DNA of the CDR3 is TGTGCCAGCAGCCTCGCCATCCAAGAGACCCAGTACTTC.

This clonotype was detected many times. The chain uses TRBV11-3 and TRBJ2-3; D not certain. Trimming took 5 bases from V and 4 from J, leaving 13 bases between them. Germline V CDR1 and CDR2: SGHNT, YENEEA. This CDR3 spans 14 amino acids. The CDR3, as DNA: TGTGCCAGCAGCCAACGGAACCTGGCAGATACGCAGTATTTT. Translating gives CASSQRNLADTQYF.

At least ten counts were recorded for this clonotype. The gene calls are TRBV10-3 and TRBJ1-2; no definite D call. V was cut by 5 bases and J by 3 bases, with 10 bases left in between. This CDR3 is 13 amino acids long. Per germline, CDR1 ENHRY and CDR2 SYGVKD. The DNA for the CDR3 is TGTGCCATCAGTCTTCCCGGGGACTATGGCTACACCTTC. This codes for CAISLPGDYGYTF.

This clonotype was detected many times. The rearrangement links TRBV28 to TRBJ2-2; 11 bases match TRBD2. Trimming took 3 bases from V and 0 from J; bases not matched to a gene: 3. Germline values: CDR1 MDHEN, CDR2 SYDVKM. This CDR3 region has 17 residues. CDR3 protein: CASSFIAGGPNTGELFF. The DNA of the CDR3 is TGTGCCAGCAGTTTTATAGCGGGGGGGCCGAACACCGGGGAGCTGTTTTTT. The complete variable domain, with remaining parts taken from reference TRBV28 and TRBJ2-2, reads DVKVTQSSRYLVKRTGEKVFLECVQDMDHENMFWYRQDPGLGLRLIYFSYDVKMKEKGDIPEGYSVSREKKERFSLILESASTNQTSMYLCASSFIAGGPNTGELFFGEGSRLTVL.

This clonotype appeared many times. CDR3 coding DNA: TGCAGCGTTGAGAGGGCTAGCGGGAATCTCAATGAGCAGTTCTTC. Protein sequence: CSVERASGNLNEQFF. The rearrangement joins TRBV29-1 to TRBJ2-1; 9 bases agree with TRBD2. CDR1 SQVTM and CDR2 ANQGSEA come from the germline V gene. The CDR3 contains 15 residues. V shed 3 bases, J shed 6 bases, and the junction held 9 bases outside the gene matches.

This clonotype was seen many times. The rearrangement uses TRBV6-6 and TRBJ2-6; D uncertain. CDR1 is MNHNY and CDR2 is SVGAGI in the germline V gene (reference sequence). With 6 bases removed from V and 8 bases from J, the gap between germline ends came to 5 bases. CDR3 length: 11 amino acids. CDR3 nucleotides: TGTGCCAGCAGCTACACCAACGTCCTGACTTTC. Its protein is CASSYTNVLTF.

This clonotype showed up many times. V is TRBV7-9 and J is TRBJ1-1, with 9 bases identical to TRBD1. CDR1 is SEHNR and CDR2 is FQNEAQ in the germline V gene (reference sequence). CDR3 length: 14 residues. The ends lost 5 bases at V and 6 bases at J; junction bases unmatched: 7. CDR3 loop: CASSPTGGGPEAFF. As DNA, the CDR3 is TGTGCCAGCAGCCCGACAGGGGGGGGGCCTGAAGCTTTCTTT.

The CDR3 reads CASRSGGRSYGYTF. The CDR3 nucleotides read TGTGCCAGCAGGTCTGGGGGGCGAAGCTATGGCTACACCTTC. The chain is built from TRBV6-1 and TRBJ1-2; tentative D call: TRBD1 (6 bases). The CDR3 totals 14 residues. Trimming shortened V by 6 bases and J by 4 bases, and 15 bases separated the two germline ends. Germline values: CDR1 MNHNS, CDR2 SASEGT.

This clonotype was seen many times. The rearrangement links TRBV7-9 to TRBJ1-1; the D is unclear. This CDR3 has 14 amino acids. V dropped 1 base and J dropped 2 bases, with 8 bases sitting between them. Germline V gene lookup returns CDR1 SEHNR and CDR2 FQNEAQ (reference sequence). The DNA for the CDR3 is TGTGCCAGCAGCTTAGATGGCGCCAACACTGAAGCTTTCTTT. This codes for CASSLDGANTEAFF.

In this sample, this clonotype turned up once. A far larger clone is only one base removed, so a read error is likely. The CDR3: CATSRGPAYEQYF. The CDR3 nucleotides are TGTGCCACCTCCAGGGGACCTGCCTACGAGCAGTACTTC. The gene calls are TRBV28 and TRBJ2-7; the D gene is possibly TRBD1 (6 bases). Germline CDR1 and CDR2: MDHEN and SYDVKM. Trimming left V 10 bases short and J 2 bases short, with 15 bases between. The CDR3 sequence is 13 residues long.

The chain employs TRBV19 and TRBJ2-3, with D possibly being TRBD2 (6 bases). The CDR3 consists of 15 residues. The germline V and J ends were trimmed by 5 bases and 1 base, with 13 bases remaining between them. Germline-derived CDR1 and CDR2 are LNHDA and SQIVND (reference sequence). The CDR3 coding sequence is TGTGCCAGTAGTCCCCAGGGCGGGGGCACAGATACGCAGTATTTT. Translated, it gives CASSPQGGGTDTQYF.

This clonotype has at least ten counts. V and J are TRBV10-3 and TRBJ2-7, with D perhaps assigned TRBD1 or TRBD2 (6 bases each). CDR3 length: 12 amino acids. Trimming cost V 8 bases and J 2 bases, with 10 bases left between them. CDR1 is ENHRY, CDR2 SYGVKD, per germline. CDR3 region: CAIAGQTYEQYF. CDR3 sequence (DNA): TGTGCCATCGCGGGACAAACCTACGAGCAGTACTTC.

This clonotype was counted ten times or more. This chain joins TRBV28 and TRBJ2-1; a possible D gene is TRBD1 (5 bases). Germline CDR1 reads MDHEN; CDR2 reads SYDVKM. The CDR3 consists of 14 residues. Trimming removed 6 bases at V and 5 bases at J, with 14 bases between. The CDR3 loop is CASRQGGINNEQFF. The CDR3 DNA sequence: TGTGCCAGCAGGCAGGGTGGAATAAACAATGAGCAGTTCTTC.

This clonotype was seen many times. The V call is TRBV6-2 or TRBV6-3, the J call TRBJ2-1; tentatively, D is TRBD2 (5 bases). CDR3 length: 11 amino acids. Per the germline V gene, CDR1 is MNHEY and CDR2 is SVGEGT. Trimming took off 4 bases at V and 7 bases at J, with 5 bases between the two ends. The CDR3: CASSSGNEQFF. CDR3 bases: TGTGCCAGCAGTTCGGGGAATGAGCAGTTCTTC.

V and J are TRBV13 and TRBJ1-3; TRBD1 is a possible D gene (5 bases). The CDR3 consists of 15 residues. V was cut by 2 bases and J by 4 bases, with 12 bases left in between. Germline V gives CDR1 PRHDT, CDR2 FYEKMQ (reference sequence). In nucleotides, the CDR3 is TGTGCCAGCAGCTTAAGACAGACTTACGGAAACACCATATATTTT. It specifies CASSLRQTYGNTIYF. Variable domain in full (rest from reference TRBV13 and TRBJ1-3): AAGVIQSPRHLIKEKRETATLKCYPIPRHDTVYWYQQGPGQDPQFLISFYEKMQSDKGSIPDRFSAQQFSDYHSELNMSSLELGDSALYFCASSLRQTYGNTIYFGEGSWLTVV.

This clonotype appeared many times. This chain joins TRBV29-1 and TRBJ2-3, with a possible D match to TRBD2 (6 bases). Germline CDR1 SQVTM, CDR2 ANQGSEA. The length of the CDR3 is 11 residues. V dropped 4 bases and J dropped 4 bases, with 6 bases sitting between them. The CDR3 bases are TGCAGCGTTGGACTAGCAGATACGCAGTATTTT. This codes for CSVGLADTQYF.

This clonotype was counted many times. The genes are TRBV7-6 and TRBJ2-7; 9 positions match TRBD1. The CDR3 contains 13 residues. V gave up 4 bases and J gave up 7 bases; unmatched junction bases: 5. Germline V CDR1 and CDR2: SGHVS, FNYEAQ. In DNA, the CDR3 is TGTGCCAGCAGCTCCGGACAGGGGCGGGAGCAGTACTTC. Protein product: CASSSGQGREQYF.

This clonotype was found many times. This chain links TRBV5-4 with TRBJ2-1; 7 nucleotides line up with TRBD1. CDR3 length: 15 residues. V shed 4 bases and J 2 bases; nucleotides not matched to a gene: 6. CDR1 SGHNT and CDR2 YYREEE come from the germline V gene (reference sequence). The CDR3 protein is CASSRQGLTYNEQFF. The CDR3 DNA reads as TGTGCCAGCAGCCGACAGGGATTGACCTACAATGAGCAGTTCTTC.